A single sample gave rise to the 20 T cell receptor beta chains below, sequenced in a study of shared clonotypes between healthy human individuals. The method was immunoSEQ multiplex PCR; TCRdb's version includes in-frame clones alone and lacks a portion of them. The sample shows 450,000 to 650,000 clones, 70% to 80% of them seen only once. The sequencing sample was made of PBMCs. The receptors here all came from a woman in her thirties or forties in good health. Some clones in this sample may be carry-over from other donors' samples.

Many counts were recorded for this clone. The sample holds other DNA sequences that translate to the same CDR3. The J gene is TRBJ2-2, the V gene TRBV30; D gene unclear. Germline CDR1 reads GTSNPN; CDR2 reads SVGIG (reference sequence). Trimming cost V 2 bases and J 1 base, with 11 bases left between them. The CDR3 contains 15 residues. The CDR3 is CAWSRGSKNTGELFF. The CDR3 DNA is TGTGCCTGGAGTCGAGGAAGCAAGAACACCGGGGAGCTGTTTTTT.

The J gene is TRBJ2-7, the V gene TRBV5-1; a weak D match, TRBD2 (5 bases). Germline CDR1 SGHRS, CDR2 YFSETQ. Trimming removed 2 bases at V and 0 bases at J, with 9 bases between. This CDR3 spans 14 amino acids. In DNA form, the CDR3 reads TGCGCCAGCAGCTTAAATAGCGACTCCTACGAGCAGTACTTC. Translated, it gives CASSLNSDSYEQYF. Combining the CDR3 with reference TRBV5-1 and TRBJ2-7 gives the whole variable domain KAGVTQTPRYLIKTRGQQVTLSCSPISGHRSVSWYQQTPGQGLQFLFEYFSETQRNKGNFPGRFSGRQFSNSRSEMNVSTLELGDSALYLCASSLNSDSYEQYFGPGTRLTVT.

This chain uses TRBV5-1 with TRBJ2-1; 16 bases are a match to TRBD2. Germline lookup yields CDR1 SGHRS and CDR2 YFSETQ. The CDR3 has 19 amino acids. Trimming at V came to 3 bases and at J to 7 bases, leaving 13 bases not matched to a gene. Written as DNA, the CDR3 is TGCGCCAGCAGCTCCCCGGGACTAGCGGGAGGGGGGGGTCGGAATGAGCAGTTCTTC. It yields the protein CASSSPGLAGGGGRNEQFF.

The chain carries TRBV4-3 and TRBJ2-7; D gene ambiguous. CDR3 length: 15 amino acids. The V gene's germline CDR1 is LGHNA and CDR2 YSLEER. V lost 0 bases and J lost 2, with 11 bases in between. This chain's CDR3 is CASSQDPGQPYEQYF. CDR3 in DNA: TGCGCCAGCAGCCAAGATCCAGGCCAGCCCTACGAGCAGTACTTC.

Turning to this clone: Other DNA variants within this sample encode the same CDR3. V gene TRBV11-2 combines with J gene TRBJ1-3; D uncertain. The V end lost 5 bases, the J end lost 4 bases, and 15 bases lay between the germline ends. This CDR3 comprises 15 residues. Per germline, CDR1 SGHAT and CDR2 FQNNGV. The CDR3 here is CASSLAGISGNTIYF. CDR3 coding DNA: TGTGCCAGCAGCCTCGCGGGGATCTCCGGAAACACCATATATTTT.

In this sample, this clone turned up a few times. This rearrangement joins TRBV4-1 to TRBJ1-2, with D possibly TRBD1 on 6 matching bases. This CDR3 comprises 13 residues. Germline values: CDR1 MGHRA, CDR2 YSYEKL. The V gene lost 6 bases and the J gene lost 2 bases, with 10 bases spanning the gap. The CDR3 is CASSPDRNYGYTF. The CDR3 DNA sequence: TGCGCCAGCAGTCCTGACAGGAACTATGGCTACACCTTC.

V usage is TRBV11-2 and J usage is TRBJ2-3, with 7 bases that match TRBD2. Germline values: CDR1 SGHAT, CDR2 FQNNGV. The CDR3 is 15 residues long. With 0 bases clipped from V and 3 bases from J, the junction kept 3 bases outside the gene matches. The CDR3 region has the DNA TGTGCCAGCAGCTTAGAGGCTAGCGGAACAGATACGCAGTATTTT. Translating gives CASSLEASGTDTQYF.

The CDR3 sequence: CASSPGQKSYEQYF. DNA for the CDR3: TGTGCCAGCAGCCCGGGACAGAAATCCTACGAGCAGTACTTC. The chain has TRBV7-9 and TRBJ2-7, with 7 bases identical to TRBD1. This CDR3 has 14 residues. V trimming: 5 bases; J trimming: 1 base; junction bases outside the gene matches: 5. Germline V lookup: CDR1 SEHNR, CDR2 FQNEAQ (reference sequence).

The CDR3 nucleotides read TGTGCCAGCTCACGGGACAGGGGGCGAGGCGAGCAGTACTTC. Translated, it gives CASSRDRGRGEQYF. The chain has TRBV18 and TRBJ2-7; 12 bases align to TRBD1. CDR3 length: 14 amino acids. The trim removed 4 bases at V and 6 bases at J, leaving 4 bases unmatched. CDR1 and CDR2 (germline): KGHSH, LQKENI.

This chain joins TRBV7-2 and TRBJ1-4; D ambiguous. In germline, CDR1 is SGHTA, CDR2 FQGNSA. Trimming removed 2 bases from V and 5 bases from J, with 12 bases in between. The CDR3 runs 15 residues. The CDR3 DNA reads TGTGCCAGCAGCTTACCGAGGCGGGGAAATGAAAAACTGTTTTTT. This encodes CASSLPRRGNEKLFF.

The gene calls are TRBV5-4 and TRBJ2-3, with D perhaps TRBD2 (5 bases). V lost 4 bases and J lost 8, with 11 bases in between. CDR1 is SGHNT and CDR2 is YYREEE in the germline V gene (reference sequence). CDR3 length: 12 residues. The CDR3 DNA is TGTGCCAGCAGCCGAGACTATGGTACGCAGTATTTT. Its translation: CASSRDYGTQYF.

The chain is built from TRBV7-9 and TRBJ2-1; unclear D gene. CDR1 and CDR2 (germline): SEHNR, FQNEAQ (reference sequence). V was trimmed by 1 base and J by 5 bases, leaving 15 bases between them. The CDR3 runs to 16 residues. In DNA form, the CDR3 reads TGTGCCAGCAGCTTAGGTCGGCAGCCCCCCGACAATGAGCAGTTCTTC. Its translation: CASSLGRQPPDNEQFF. Complete variable domain (other parts from reference TRBV7-9 and TRBJ2-1): DTGVSQNPRHKITKRGQNVTFRCDPISEHNRLYWYRQTLGQGPEFLTYFQNEAQLEKSRLLSDRFSAERPKGSFSTLEIQRTEQGDSAMYLCASSLGRQPPDNEQFFGPGTRLTVL.

J is TRBJ2-5 and V is TRBV5-1; D gene uncertain. Germline V CDR1 and CDR2: SGHRS, YFSETQ. V was shortened by 4 bases and J by 1 base, with 2 bases between the two germline ends. This CDR3 spans 11 amino acids. CDR3 coding DNA: TGCGCCAGCAGCCGCCAAGAGACCCAGTACTTC. Encoded protein: CASSRQETQYF.

This clone has a single count. This chain uses TRBV25-1 with TRBJ1-4; the D is unclear. CDR1 is MGHDK and CDR2 is SYGVNS in the germline V gene. The CDR3 contains 16 residues. Trimming removed 3 bases at V and 0 bases at J, with 11 bases between. The DNA of the CDR3 is TGTGCCAGCAGTGACCCTGGAGGATCAACTAATGAAAAACTGTTTTTT. Encoded protein: CASSDPGGSTNEKLFF.

In this sample, this clone is medium-sized (0.01 to 0.1%). The chain carries TRBV13 and TRBJ2-1; D remains unclear. This CDR3 comprises 15 residues. V lost 0 bases, J lost 2 bases, and 8 bases lay in between. In germline, CDR1 is PRHDT, CDR2 FYEKMQ (reference sequence). CDR3 coding DNA: TGTGCCAGCAGCTTAGGGGCGACTCCCTACAATGAGCAGTTCTTC. This gives the protein CASSLGATPYNEQFF.

This clone was observed once. V and J are TRBV30 and TRBJ2-7, with D unclear. Germline CDR1 and CDR2: GTSNPN and SVGIG (reference sequence). The ends were cut back, 4 bases at V and 9 bases at J, with 16 bases in the middle. CDR3 size: 12 residues. CDR3 DNA sequence: TGTGCCTGGAAAGGGTCGCCCCAGGCGCAGTACTTC. It is translated as CAWKGSPQAQYF.

The chain carries TRBV18 and TRBJ2-7; D gene ambiguous. The CDR3 runs to 14 residues. Germline CDR1 is KGHSH and CDR2 is LQKENI. Trimming left V 0 bases short and J 4 bases short, with 10 bases between. The CDR3 DNA is TGTGCCAGCTCACCACCACAGAATCCATACGAGCAGTACTTC. It translates to CASSPPQNPYEQYF.

This chain connects TRBV28 to TRBJ2-5; D unclear. The germline V gene encodes CDR1 MDHEN and CDR2 SYDVKM. The CDR3 runs 11 residues. Trimming removed 7 bases at V and 5 bases at J, with 8 bases between. The CDR3 DNA reads as TGTGCCAGCACGTCGGTTGAGACCCAGTACTTC. Its protein is CASTSVETQYF.

The gene calls are TRBV6-7 and TRBJ1-1, with D possibly TRBD1 on 5 matching bases. TRBV6-7 has ORF status, its function being uncertain. The CDR3 sequence is 14 residues long. Trimming took off 7 bases at V and 1 base at J, with 13 bases between the two ends. In nucleotides, the CDR3 is TGTGCCAGCACTGTGACAGCTCCGAACACTGAAGCTTTCTTT. It is translated as CASTVTAPNTEAFF.

This clone was seen only a few times. The chain carries TRBV7-8 and TRBJ1-2; perhaps TRBD1 as D (6 bases). This CDR3 is built from 16 residues. Trimming left V 5 bases short and J 0 bases short, with 16 bases between. Germline V gene sequence: CDR1 SGHVS, CDR2 FQNEAQ. CDR3 sequence reads: CASSLTTGAANYGYTF. As DNA, the CDR3 is TGTGCCAGCAGCCTCACGACAGGTGCGGCTAACTATGGCTACACCTTC. Combining the CDR3 with reference TRBV7-8 and TRBJ1-2 gives the whole variable domain GAGVSQSPRYKVAKRGQDVALRCDPISGHVSLFWYQQALGQGPEFLTYFQNEAQLDKSGLPSDRFFAERPEGSVSTLKIQRTQQEDSAVYLCASSLTTGAANYGYTFGSGTRLTVV.